Following are 16 T cell receptor beta chains from one sample sequenced in a study of graft-versus-host responses after intestinal transplantation (dated by TCRdb to about 2021). The time point label on this specimen signifies: cells obtained before transplantation from donor or recipient. No cognate antigen is known for these TCRs. The receptor library was made with the immunoSEQ multiplex PCR assay. What TCRdb holds here is the immuneACCESS table cut down to in-frame rearrangements. Part of the clones is not present; checked against another copy, under half of the missing clones reflect an unresolved V gene, and the others are unexplained. Present in this sample are tens of thousands of clones, about 95% of which were seen just once. In total, the top ten clones hold approximately 0.21% of the sample. Sequencing used unstimulated CD8+ T cells sorted from spleen or lymph node cells, obtained before transplant. The receptor source for this set is a human donor who was the organ donor for an intestinal transplant.

This clone showed up just once. The chain is built from TRBV19 and TRBJ1-1; D is uncertain. V lost 5 bases and J lost 2, with 12 bases in between. CDR3 length: 14 residues. Germline CDR1 is LNHDA and CDR2 is SQIVND (reference sequence). CDR3 nucleotides: TGTGCCAGTAGTCCTGAGAACCGAAACACTGAAGCTTTCTTT. It translates to CASSPENRNTEAFF.

The CDR3 here is CASSPPSFYNEQFF. For the CDR3, the DNA is TGTGCCAGCAGCCCCCCAAGTTTCTACAATGAGCAGTTCTTC. The gene calls are TRBV7-8 and TRBJ2-1; D gene unclear. CDR3 length: 14 residues. V lost 5 bases and J lost 3, with 11 bases in between. CDR1 SGHVS and CDR2 FQNEAQ come from the germline V gene. Using reference TRBV7-8 and TRBJ2-1 for the parts outside the CDR3, the full variable domain is GAGVSQSPRYKVAKRGQDVALRCDPISGHVSLFWYQQALGQGPEFLTYFQNEAQLDKSGLPSDRFFAERPEGSVSTLKIQRTQQEDSAVYLCASSPPSFYNEQFFGPGTRLTVL.

The chain uses TRBV29-1 and TRBJ1-1; D unresolved. CDR3 length equals 13 residues. Germline V lookup: CDR1 SQVTM, CDR2 ANQGSEA. Trimming shortened V by 6 bases and J by 0 bases, and 11 bases separated the two germline ends. The CDR3 DNA reads as TGCAGCGTCTACCCGACTCTGAACACTGAAGCTTTCTTT. Protein sequence: CSVYPTLNTEAFF. Looking up the rest from reference TRBV29-1 and TRBJ1-1 gives the full variable domain: SAVISQKPSRDICQRGTSLTIQCQVDSQVTMMFWYRQQPGQSLTLIATANQGSEATYESGFVIDKFPISRPNLTFSTLTVSNMSPEDSSIYLCSVYPTLNTEAFFGQGTRLTVV.

This clone was counted once. J is TRBJ2-3 and V is TRBV5-1, with 10 bases aligning to TRBD2. CDR1 SGHRS and CDR2 YFSETQ come from the germline V gene. This CDR3 comprises 17 residues. Trimming removed 5 bases from V and 2 bases from J; junction bases left unmatched: 11. As DNA, the CDR3 is TGCGCCAGCAGTTCACCTAGCGGGGGAGCGAACACAGATACGCAGTATTTT. It translates to CASSSPSGGANTDTQYF.

The chain has TRBV29-1 and TRBJ2-7; TRBD1 matches at 9 bases. CDR1 SQVTM and CDR2 ANQGSEA come from the germline V gene. The CDR3 totals 14 residues. V lost 2 bases to trimming and J lost 2 bases; unmatched junction nucleotides: 4. The CDR3, as DNA: TGCAGCGTTGAATTTGGGACAGGGACCTACGAGCAGTACTTC. It specifies CSVEFGTGTYEQYF.

The gene calls are TRBV29-1 and TRBJ2-2; TRBD2 matches 7 bases. V was clipped by 2 bases and J by 4 bases; unmatched bases: 7. CDR1 SQVTM and CDR2 ANQGSEA come from the germline V gene. The CDR3 runs to 15 residues. The CDR3 sequence: CSVELLAVSTGELFF. The CDR3 DNA reads as TGCAGCGTTGAATTGCTAGCGGTGTCCACCGGGGAGCTGTTTTTT.

V gene TRBV27 combines with J gene TRBJ2-5; 9 nucleotides match TRBD1. With V trimmed by 10 bases and J by 5 bases, 5 bases remained unmatched. CDR3 length: 12 amino acids. CDR1 and CDR2 from the germline V gene are MNHEY and SMNVEV (reference sequence). In DNA, the CDR3 is TGTGCCACGAAGACAGGGGGGGAGACCCAGTACTTC. Translation: CATKTGGETQYF.

This chain uses TRBV28 with TRBJ2-7; D is perhaps TRBD2 (7 bases). Germline lookup yields CDR1 MDHEN and CDR2 SYDVKM. The V end lost 8 bases, the J end lost 3 bases, and 14 bases lay between the germline ends. The CDR3 length is 13 residues. CDR3 loop: CASGSRGGYEQYF. CDR3 nucleotides: TGTGCCAGCGGGTCGAGGGGGGGCTACGAGCAGTACTTC. Together with reference TRBV28 and TRBJ2-7, the CDR3 gives the full variable domain: DVKVTQSSRYLVKRTGEKVFLECVQDMDHENMFWYRQDPGLGLRLIYFSYDVKMKEKGDIPEGYSVSREKKERFSLILESASTNQTSMYLCASGSRGGYEQYFGPGTRLTVT.

Comment on this clone: The conserved final phenylalanine or tryptophan is absent from the CDR3, which likely points to a read error. The DNA is left out, because the CDR3 cannot be placed on it with certainty; the CDR3 is given as TCRdb lists it. The genes are TRBV11-2 and TRBJ1-2; the table's D call of TRBD1 was not tested on the DNA. The germline V gene encodes CDR1 SGHAT and CDR2 FQNNGV. 12 amino acids form the CDR3, both terminal residues included. CDR3 residues: CASSLDPPGTVV.

The rearrangement uses TRBV4-3 and TRBJ1-1, with TRBD1 identical over 10 bases. With 6 bases clipped from V and 0 bases from J, the junction kept 4 bases outside the gene matches. This CDR3 has 15 residues. The germline CDR1 and CDR2 sequences are LGHNA and YSLEER. The CDR3 DNA is TGCGCCAGCAGACCGGGACAGGGGCTGAACACTGAAGCTTTCTTT. It encodes CASRPGQGLNTEAFF.

The rearrangement uses TRBV5-4 and TRBJ2-7; D may correspond to TRBD1 or TRBD2 (6 bases each). Trimming stripped 3 bases from V and 2 bases from J, with 12 bases between. Germline lookup yields CDR1 SGHNT and CDR2 YYREEE (reference sequence). This CDR3 is built from 14 residues. The CDR3 bases are TGTGCCAGCAGCTCCTCGGGGGCCCCCTACGAGCAGTACTTC. As protein: CASSSSGAPYEQYF.

As concerns this clone: Within the sample, other DNA sequences also encode this same CDR3. The chain employs TRBV7-3 and TRBJ2-1; 8 positions agree with TRBD1. Unmatched junction bases numbered 15, after V lost 5 bases and J lost 6 bases. The CDR3 runs 17 residues. Germline assignment: CDR1 SGHTA and CDR2 FQGTGA. The CDR3 sequence is CASSPTVVGQGSNEQFF. The CDR3 bases are TGTGCCAGCAGCCCAACGGTTGTAGGACAGGGAAGCAATGAGCAGTTCTTC.

The chain joins TRBV14 to TRBJ1-2; 8 nucleotides align to TRBD1. The CDR3 is 14 residues long. V dropped 2 bases and J dropped 5; count of bases not matched to a gene: 4. Germline loops: CDR1 SGHDN, CDR2 FVKESK. CDR3 sequence reads: CASSQPGGAYGYTF. Here the CDR3 DNA reads TGTGCCAGCAGCCAACCAGGGGGCGCTTATGGCTACACCTTC.

V usage is TRBV2 and J usage is TRBJ1-4; D unclear. Per the germline V gene, CDR1 is SNHLY and CDR2 is FYNNEI. Trimming pared 8 bases from V and 4 bases from J, leaving 8 bases between. The CDR3 extends over 12 amino acids. Here the CDR3 DNA reads TGTGCCAGCGTAGGTTTTAATGAAAAACTGTTTTTT. As protein: CASVGFNEKLFF. Full variable domain (remainder filled in from reference TRBV2 and TRBJ1-4): EPEVTQTPSHQVTQMGQEVILRCVPISNHLYFYWYRQILGQKVEFLVSFYNNEISEKSEIFDDQFSVERPDGSNFTLKIRSTKLEDSAMYFCASVGFNEKLFFGSGTQLSVL.

This sequence joins TRBV15 and TRBJ2-1; weak D call: TRBD1 (6 bases). CDR1 and CDR2 (germline): LNHNV, YYDKDF (reference sequence). The germline V and J ends were trimmed by 3 bases and 6 bases, with 18 bases remaining between them. The CDR3 contains 16 residues. The CDR3 is CATSSDMGAGGNEQFF. CDR3 DNA sequence: TGTGCCACCAGCAGTGATATGGGGGCTGGCGGCAATGAGCAGTTCTTC.

J is TRBJ1-1 and V is TRBV7-8; D not certain. CDR1 and CDR2 from the germline V gene are SGHVS and FQNEAQ. The germline V and J ends were trimmed by 5 bases and 4 bases, with 14 bases remaining between them. The CDR3 is 14 amino acids. The CDR3 reads CASSPGSVGTEAFF. CDR3 nucleotide sequence: TGTGCCAGCAGCCCAGGCTCGGTTGGCACTGAAGCTTTCTTT.